Listed here are 23 T cell receptor beta chains from one sample, sequenced in a study of cytomegalovirus exposure and HLA in healthy donors (dated by TCRdb to about 2017). Libraries came from the immunoSEQ multiplex PCR assay. For the multiplex PCR, a mixture combining 60 forward primers for TCR Vbeta segments and 13 reverse primers for TCR Jbeta segments was used. In its TCRdb copy, this immuneACCESS table keeps in-frame sequences only and misses some clones. Where compared with another copy, unresolved V genes explain less than half of these, and the others have no known cause. This sample gives about 140,000 clones in total; roughly 66% of them show up just once. 6% to 8% of the sample goes to the ten largest clones. The specimen was PBMCs. The receptors shown here come from a woman aged 55-70 years in good health and CMV-seronegative.

The genes are TRBV4-2 and TRBJ2-2; a possible D gene is TRBD2 (6 bases). CDR1 is LGHNA and CDR2 is YNFKEQ in the germline V gene. Trimming took off 0 bases at V and 4 bases at J, with 21 bases between the two ends. The CDR3 runs 19 residues. The CDR3 sequence is CASSQEGGWGESFTGELFF. CDR3 bases: TGTGCCAGCAGCCAAGAAGGTGGGTGGGGGGAGTCTTTCACCGGGGAGCTGTTTTTT.

This clone showed up just a few times. One end of the junction is discordant with germline, which a read error may explain. This sequence joins TRBV11-2 and TRBJ2-1; D is possibly TRBD2 (6 bases). Germline loops: CDR1 SGHAT, CDR2 FQNNGV. This CDR3 spans 11 amino acids. In DNA form, the CDR3 reads TGTGCCAGCAGCTTATGGGAGGAGTTGCTCTTC. Its translation is CASSLWEELLF.

The V and J genes are TRBV10-1 and TRBJ1-2, with D unresolved. Deletions cut 7 bases from V and 3 bases from J, with 21 bases between. Looked up from germline, CDR1 is WNHNN and CDR2 is SYGVQD (reference sequence). The CDR3 totals 16 residues. CDR3 loop: CASKRQPPDIYYGYTF. The CDR3 DNA sequence: TGCGCCAGCAAACGACAACCACCCGACATATACTATGGCTACACCTTC.

The J gene is TRBJ2-5, the V gene TRBV6-4, with a weak D call TRBD2 (5 bases). The CDR3 is 18 residues long. V was clipped by 0 bases and J by 1 base, with 18 bases between them. CDR1 and CDR2 from the germline V gene are MRHNA and SNTAGT. This CDR3 reads CASSDSIGSGSPQETQYF. For the CDR3, the DNA is TGTGCCAGCAGTGACTCGATCGGTTCGGGGTCCCCCCAAGAGACCCAGTACTTC.

The chain employs TRBV18 and TRBJ2-3, with D perhaps TRBD2 (5 bases). Germline V CDR1 and CDR2: KGHSH, LQKENI. V lost 5 bases to trimming and J lost 2 bases, with 8 bases between them. This CDR3 has 13 amino acids. The DNA for the CDR3 is TGTGCCAGCTCAGGACTTGTCACAGATACGCAGTATTTT. Protein sequence: CASSGLVTDTQYF. Together with reference TRBV18 and TRBJ2-3, the CDR3 gives the full variable domain: NAGVMQNPRHLVRRRGQEARLRCSPMKGHSHVYWYRQLPEEGLKFMVYLQKENIIDESGMPKERFSAEFPKEGPSILRIQQVVRGDSAAYFCASSGLVTDTQYFGPGTRLTVL.

This clone has just a few counts. The chain uses TRBV6-6 and TRBJ1-1; a weak D match, TRBD1 (5 bases). The CDR3 is made up of 10 amino acids. Germline lookup yields CDR1 MNHNY and CDR2 SVGAGI (reference sequence). V was shortened by 7 bases and J by 11 bases, with 11 bases between the two germline ends. DNA for the CDR3: TGTGCCAGCACTGACGGGGGGGCTTTCTTT. It codes for CASTDGGAFF.

The table lists this clone with a count of one. V gene TRBV28 combines with J gene TRBJ2-3; TRBD2 matches 11 bases. CDR1 is MDHEN, CDR2 SYDVKM, per germline. J lost 3 bases, V lost 6 bases, and 11 bases had no gene match. There are 17 residues in the CDR3. The CDR3 sequence is CASSSFSGRAVTDTQYF. The CDR3 nucleotides read TGTGCCAGCAGCTCATTTAGCGGGAGGGCCGTTACAGATACGCAGTATTTT.

This chain links TRBV9 with TRBJ2-3; 9 bases match TRBD1. Germline V gene sequence: CDR1 SGDLS, CDR2 YYNGEE. The CDR3 runs 16 residues. Trimming took 4 bases from V and 2 from J; bases not matched to a gene: 8. CDR3 amino acids: CASSRLQGANTDTQYF. Here the CDR3 DNA reads TGTGCCAGCAGCCGCTTACAGGGGGCGAACACAGATACGCAGTATTTT.

The V and J genes are TRBV7-9 and TRBJ2-7; D may be TRBD2 (6 bases). This CDR3 has 15 residues. V was shortened by 5 bases and J by 5 bases, with 19 bases between the two germline ends. The germline V gene encodes CDR1 SEHNR and CDR2 FQNEAQ (reference sequence). CDR3 sequence reads: CASSPSGLGRNEQYF. CDR3 nucleotides: TGTGCCAGCAGCCCCAGCGGCCTAGGGAGGAACGAGCAGTACTTC.

This clone was recorded a few times. The chain employs TRBV2 and TRBJ1-2; weak D call: TRBD1 (6 bases). Trimming pared 6 bases from V and 4 bases from J, leaving 9 bases between. The CDR3 covers 12 residues. Germline assignment: CDR1 SNHLY and CDR2 FYNNEI. Here the CDR3 DNA reads TGTGCCAGCAGGGACAGTAGCTATGGCTACACCTTC. This gives the protein CASRDSSYGYTF.

The chain is built from TRBV5-1 and TRBJ2-3, with D maybe TRBD2 (6 bases). V dropped 0 bases and J dropped 7 bases, with 15 bases sitting between them. The CDR3 length is 15 residues. Germline CDR1 SGHRS, CDR2 YFSETQ. The CDR3 nucleotides are TGCGCCAGCAGCTTGGGGCGGGGACTCCCTAATACGCAGTATTTT. It specifies CASSLGRGLPNTQYF.

This clone was found a few times. The chain combines TRBV28 with TRBJ1-3; the D gene is possibly TRBD1 (5 bases). The V end was cut by 8 bases, the J end by 6 bases, with 14 bases between. This CDR3 has 13 amino acids. Germline loops: CDR1 MDHEN, CDR2 SYDVKM. The CDR3 bases are TGTGCCAGCCGAGGGGAGGGTTTAAACACCATATATTTT. Residues: CASRGEGLNTIYF. Drawing the rest from reference TRBV28 and TRBJ1-3, the complete variable domain is DVKVTQSSRYLVKRTGEKVFLECVQDMDHENMFWYRQDPGLGLRLIYFSYDVKMKEKGDIPEGYSVSREKKERFSLILESASTNQTSMYLCASRGEGLNTIYFGEGSWLTVV.

The chain has TRBV9 and TRBJ2-3, with D unresolved. The CDR3 sequence is 14 residues long. V shed 3 bases and J shed 1 base, with 9 bases lying between them. Germline CDR1 is SGDLS and CDR2 is YYNGEE. The CDR3 region is CASSALFGTDTQYF. The CDR3 DNA sequence: TGTGCCAGCAGCGCCCTCTTTGGCACAGATACGCAGTATTTT. The whole variable domain, filled in from reference TRBV9 and TRBJ2-3, reads DSGVTQTPKHLITATGQRVTLRCSPRSGDLSVYWYQQSLDQGLQFLIQYYNGEERAKGNILERFSAQQFPDLHSELNLSSLELGDSALYFCASSALFGTDTQYFGPGTRLTVL.

This clone appeared once. The rearrangement links TRBV5-1 to TRBJ2-6; tentative D call: TRBD2 (6 bases). Deletions cut 0 bases from V and 4 bases from J, with 11 bases between. Germline V gene data show CDR1 as SGHRS and CDR2 as YFSETQ. The CDR3 runs to 16 residues. The chain's CDR3 is CASSLAGGVGANVLTF. CDR3 DNA: TGCGCCAGCAGCTTGGCAGGAGGGGTGGGGGCCAACGTCCTGACTTTC.

The J gene is TRBJ1-1, the V gene TRBV28; possible D gene TRBD1, 5 bases. Germline V gene data show CDR1 as MDHEN and CDR2 as SYDVKM. The CDR3 has 13 amino acids. The germline V and J ends were trimmed by 7 bases and 2 bases, with 11 bases remaining between them. The CDR3 DNA is TGTGCCAGCACCCCCGGGGGAAACACTGAAGCTTTCTTT. This encodes CASTPGGNTEAFF. The full variable domain, its missing parts supplied by reference TRBV28 and TRBJ1-1, is DVKVTQSSRYLVKRTGEKVFLECVQDMDHENMFWYRQDPGLGLRLIYFSYDVKMKEKGDIPEGYSVSREKKERFSLILESASTNQTSMYLCASTPGGNTEAFFGQGTRLTVV.

There are a few counts of this clone. V usage is TRBV5-1 and J usage is TRBJ1-1; TRBD1 is a possible D gene (6 bases). V was pared by 3 bases and J by 0 bases, with 9 bases between. Germline V gives CDR1 SGHRS, CDR2 YFSETQ. The CDR3 contains 14 residues. This CDR3 reads CASSSGQLNTEAFF. CDR3 sequence (DNA): TGCGCCAGCAGCTCCGGACAGCTGAACACTGAAGCTTTCTTT.

The chain employs TRBV18 and TRBJ2-2; 9 bases agree with TRBD1. From germline, CDR1 is KGHSH and CDR2 LQKENI. The CDR3 sequence is 17 residues long. V lost 4 bases, J lost 6 bases, and 12 bases stayed unmatched. The DNA of the CDR3 is TGTGCCAGCTCACAAGTTGTCGAGGACAGGGGAGCCGGGGAGCTGTTTTTT. Translating gives CASSQVVEDRGAGELFF.

This sequence joins TRBV6-6 and TRBJ2-2, with TRBD1 identical over 10 bases. The germline V gene has CDR1 MNHNY and CDR2 SVGAGI (reference sequence). Losses at the gene ends were 6 bases for V and 5 bases for J; bases not matched to a gene: 9. The CDR3 covers 16 residues. This CDR3 is CASRLNPGQGTGELFF. The CDR3 bases are TGTGCCAGCAGACTAAACCCGGGACAGGGGACCGGGGAGCTGTTTTTT.

This rearrangement joins TRBV27 to TRBJ1-1; perhaps TRBD1 as D (5 bases). The V gene lost 1 base and the J gene lost 7 bases, with 10 bases spanning the gap. The CDR3 is 13 amino acids. Per the germline V gene, CDR1 is MNHEY and CDR2 is SMNVEV (reference sequence). This chain's CDR3 is CASSLLTAREAFF. The CDR3 region has the DNA TGTGCCAGCAGTTTATTGACAGCGCGTGAAGCTTTCTTT.

The chain combines TRBV15 with TRBJ2-5; 9 positions agree with TRBD2. Per germline, CDR1 LNHNV and CDR2 YYDKDF (reference sequence). This CDR3 has 15 amino acids. The junction had 12 bases not matched to a gene; V was cut back by 8 bases and J by 5 bases. This chain's CDR3 is CATQWGGGAIETQYF. The CDR3, as DNA: TGTGCCACCCAGTGGGGCGGGGGGGCAATTGAGACCCAGTACTTC.

The chain joins TRBV18 to TRBJ1-1, with a possible D match to TRBD1 (6 bases). CDR3 length: 14 amino acids. CDR1 and CDR2 (germline): KGHSH, LQKENI. V was shortened by 2 bases and J by 5 bases, with 12 bases between the two germline ends. The CDR3 DNA is TGTGCCAGCTCACCAAACAGGGTGGTTACTGAAGCTTTCTTT. This gives the protein CASSPNRVVTEAFF.

The chain recombines TRBV5-1 with TRBJ2-1; 10 bases are shared with TRBD2. Germline V CDR1 and CDR2: SGHRS, YFSETQ. Germline trimming cut 5 bases from V and 5 bases from J; bases unmatched to any gene: 7. This CDR3 has 15 residues. The chain's CDR3 is CASREAGGSNNEQFF. The CDR3 coding sequence is TGCGCCAGCAGGGAAGCGGGAGGGAGTAACAATGAGCAGTTCTTC.

This clone appeared a few times. The chain combines TRBV6-1 with TRBJ1-5; D is undetermined. The germline V and J ends were trimmed by 4 bases and 2 bases, with 12 bases remaining between them. The CDR3 runs to 15 residues. In germline, CDR1 is MNHNS, CDR2 SASEGT. CDR3 sequence reads: CASSVGLAGNQPQHF. Here the CDR3 DNA reads TGTGCCAGCAGTGTAGGTTTAGCGGGCAATCAGCCCCAGCATTTT.